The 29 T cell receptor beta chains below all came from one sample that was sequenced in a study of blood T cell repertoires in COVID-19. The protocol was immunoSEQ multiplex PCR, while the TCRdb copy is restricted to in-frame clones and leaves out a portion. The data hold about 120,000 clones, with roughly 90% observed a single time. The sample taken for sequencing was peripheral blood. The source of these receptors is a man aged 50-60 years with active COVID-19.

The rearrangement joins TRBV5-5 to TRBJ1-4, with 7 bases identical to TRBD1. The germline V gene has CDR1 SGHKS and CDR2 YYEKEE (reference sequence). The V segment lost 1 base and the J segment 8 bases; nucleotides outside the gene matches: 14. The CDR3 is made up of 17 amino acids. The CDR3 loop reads CASSLNRVAVRGEKLFF. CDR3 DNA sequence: TGTGCCAGCAGCTTGAATCGGGTAGCAGTCAGGGGGGAAAAACTGTTTTTT.

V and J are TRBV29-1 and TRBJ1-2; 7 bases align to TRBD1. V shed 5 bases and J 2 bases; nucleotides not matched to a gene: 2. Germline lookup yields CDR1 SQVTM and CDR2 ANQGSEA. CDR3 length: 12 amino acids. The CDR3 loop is CSVRDSNYGYTF. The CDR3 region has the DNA TGCAGCGTTCGGGACAGCAACTATGGCTACACCTTC.

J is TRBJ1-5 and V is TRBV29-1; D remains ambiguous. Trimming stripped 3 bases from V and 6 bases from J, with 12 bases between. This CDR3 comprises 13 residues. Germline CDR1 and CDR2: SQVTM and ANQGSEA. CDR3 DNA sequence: TGCAGCGTTGAGGTCAGCGTGGGTCAGCCCCAGCATTTT. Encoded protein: CSVEVSVGQPQHF. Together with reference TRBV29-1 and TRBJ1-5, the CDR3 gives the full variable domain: SAVISQKPSRDICQRGTSLTIQCQVDSQVTMMFWYRQQPGQSLTLIATANQGSEATYESGFVIDKFPISRPNLTFSTLTVSNMSPEDSSIYLCSVEVSVGQPQHFGDGTRLSIL.

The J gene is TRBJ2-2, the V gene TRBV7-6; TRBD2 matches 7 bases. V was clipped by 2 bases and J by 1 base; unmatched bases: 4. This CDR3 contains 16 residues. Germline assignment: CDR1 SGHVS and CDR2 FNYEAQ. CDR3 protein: CASSLSGGVNTGELFF. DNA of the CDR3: TGTGCCAGCAGCTTATCGGGGGGAGTGAACACCGGGGAGCTGTTTTTT.

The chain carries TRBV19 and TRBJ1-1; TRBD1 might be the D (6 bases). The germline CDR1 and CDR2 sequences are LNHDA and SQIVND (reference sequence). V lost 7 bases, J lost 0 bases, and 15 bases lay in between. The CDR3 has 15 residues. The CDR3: CASTRGQAMNTEAFF. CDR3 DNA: TGTGCCAGTACTCGGGGACAAGCCATGAACACTGAAGCTTTCTTT.

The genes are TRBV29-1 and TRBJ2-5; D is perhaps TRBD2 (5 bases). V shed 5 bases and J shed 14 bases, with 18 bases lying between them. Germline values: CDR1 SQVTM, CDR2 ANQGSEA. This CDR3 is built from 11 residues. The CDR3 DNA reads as TGCAGCGTTTTGACCTCCGGGAATTACTACTTC. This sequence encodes CSVLTSGNYYF.

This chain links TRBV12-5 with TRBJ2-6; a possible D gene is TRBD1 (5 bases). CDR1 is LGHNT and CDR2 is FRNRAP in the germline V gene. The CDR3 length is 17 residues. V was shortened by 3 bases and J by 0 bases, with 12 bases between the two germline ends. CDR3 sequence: CASGFNLGLSGANVLTF. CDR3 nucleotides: TGTGCTAGTGGTTTCAACCTGGGGCTCTCTGGGGCCAACGTCCTGACTTTC.

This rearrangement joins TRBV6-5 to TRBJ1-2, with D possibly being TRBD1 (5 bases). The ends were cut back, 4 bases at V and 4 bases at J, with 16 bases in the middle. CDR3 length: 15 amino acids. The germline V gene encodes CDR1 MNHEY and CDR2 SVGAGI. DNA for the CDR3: TGTGCCAGCAGTTCCTTGATGGGGGGTGGCTATGGCTACACCTTC. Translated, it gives CASSSLMGGGYGYTF.

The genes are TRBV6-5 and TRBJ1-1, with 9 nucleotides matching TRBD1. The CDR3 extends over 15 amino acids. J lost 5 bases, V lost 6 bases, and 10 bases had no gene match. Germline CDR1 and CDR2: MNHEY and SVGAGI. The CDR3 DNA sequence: TGTGCCAGCAGAACATACCGGGACAGGGTAACTGAAGCTTTCTTT. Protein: CASRTYRDRVTEAFF.

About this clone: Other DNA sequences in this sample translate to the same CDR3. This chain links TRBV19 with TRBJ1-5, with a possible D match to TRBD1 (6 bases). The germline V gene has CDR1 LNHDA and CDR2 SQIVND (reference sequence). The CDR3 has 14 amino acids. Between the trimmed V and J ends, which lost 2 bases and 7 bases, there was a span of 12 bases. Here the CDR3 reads CASSIQGFGQPQHF. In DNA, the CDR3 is TGTGCCAGTAGTATACAGGGGTTTGGCCAGCCCCAGCATTTT.

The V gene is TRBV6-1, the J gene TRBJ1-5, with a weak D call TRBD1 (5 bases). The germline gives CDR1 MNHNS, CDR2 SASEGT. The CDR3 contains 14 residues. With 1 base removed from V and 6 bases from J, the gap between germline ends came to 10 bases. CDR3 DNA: TGTGCCAGCAGTGAAGATGGTAGGGGTCAGCCCCAGCATTTT. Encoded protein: CASSEDGRGQPQHF.

The CDR3 DNA sequence: TGTGCCAGCAGCCAGACCGGGACTAGCGGGGGAGCTGGGGCCAACGTCCTGACTTTC. This encodes CASSQTGTSGGAGANVLTF. V and J are TRBV11-2 and TRBJ2-6, with 14 nucleotides matching TRBD2. Germline CDR1 SGHAT, CDR2 FQNNGV. This CDR3 region has 19 residues. With V trimmed by 5 bases and J by 2 bases, 8 bases remained unmatched.

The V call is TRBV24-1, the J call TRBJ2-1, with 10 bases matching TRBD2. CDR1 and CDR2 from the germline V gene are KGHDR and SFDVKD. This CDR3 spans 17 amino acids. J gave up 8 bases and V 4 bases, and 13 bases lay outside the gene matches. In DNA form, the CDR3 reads TGTGCCACCAGTGACCCGGTGGGCAGCGGGAGGGGGCATGAGCAGTTCTTC. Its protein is CATSDPVGSGRGHEQFF.

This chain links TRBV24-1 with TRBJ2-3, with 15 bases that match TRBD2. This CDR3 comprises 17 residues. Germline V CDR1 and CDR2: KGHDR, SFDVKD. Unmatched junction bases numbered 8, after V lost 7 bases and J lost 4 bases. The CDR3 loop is CATSPRTSGREADTQYF. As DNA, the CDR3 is TGTGCCACCAGCCCCCGGACTAGCGGGAGGGAGGCAGATACGCAGTATTTT.

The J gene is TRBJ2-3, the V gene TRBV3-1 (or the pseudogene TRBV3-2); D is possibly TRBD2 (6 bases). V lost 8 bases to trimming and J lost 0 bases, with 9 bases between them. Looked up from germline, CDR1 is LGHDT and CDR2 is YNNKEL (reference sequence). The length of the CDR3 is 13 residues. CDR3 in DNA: TGTGCCAGCGGAGGGACTAGCACAGATACGCAGTATTTT. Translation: CASGGTSTDTQYF.

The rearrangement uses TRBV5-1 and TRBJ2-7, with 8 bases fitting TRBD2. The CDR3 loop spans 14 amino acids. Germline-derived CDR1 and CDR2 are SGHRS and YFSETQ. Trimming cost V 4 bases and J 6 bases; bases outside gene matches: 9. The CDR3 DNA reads TGCGCCAGCAGCCATGGACTAGCCAGTGCCGAGCAGTACTTC. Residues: CASSHGLASAEQYF. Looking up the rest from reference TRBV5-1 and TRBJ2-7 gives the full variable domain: KAGVTQTPRYLIKTRGQQVTLSCSPISGHRSVSWYQQTPGQGLQFLFEYFSETQRNKGNFPGRFSGRQFSNSRSEMNVSTLELGDSALYLCASSHGLASAEQYFGPGTRLTVT.

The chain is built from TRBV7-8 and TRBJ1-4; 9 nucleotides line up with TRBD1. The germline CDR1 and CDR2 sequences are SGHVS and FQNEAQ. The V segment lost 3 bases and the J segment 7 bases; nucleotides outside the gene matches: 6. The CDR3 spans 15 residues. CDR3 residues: CASSLDRGRSEKLFF. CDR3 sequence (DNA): TGTGCCAGCAGCTTGGACAGGGGACGCAGTGAAAAACTGTTTTTT.

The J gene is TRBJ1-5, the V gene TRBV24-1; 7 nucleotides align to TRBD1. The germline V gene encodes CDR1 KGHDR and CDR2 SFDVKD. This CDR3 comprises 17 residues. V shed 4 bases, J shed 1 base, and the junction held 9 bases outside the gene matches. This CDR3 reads CATSDRPKDRSNQPQHF. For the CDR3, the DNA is TGTGCCACCAGTGACCGTCCGAAGGACAGGAGCAATCAGCCCCAGCATTTT.

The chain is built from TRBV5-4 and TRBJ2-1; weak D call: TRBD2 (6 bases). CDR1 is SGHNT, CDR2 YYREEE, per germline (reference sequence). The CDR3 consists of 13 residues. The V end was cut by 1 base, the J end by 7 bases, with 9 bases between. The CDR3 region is CASSLKGGNEQFF. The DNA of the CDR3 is TGTGCCAGCAGCTTGAAGGGAGGTAATGAGCAGTTCTTC.

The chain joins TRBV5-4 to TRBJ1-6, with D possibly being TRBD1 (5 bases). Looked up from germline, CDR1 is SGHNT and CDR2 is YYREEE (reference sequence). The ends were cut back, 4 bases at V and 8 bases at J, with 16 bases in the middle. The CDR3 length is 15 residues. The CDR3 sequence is CASSPASGLYSPLHF. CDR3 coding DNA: TGTGCCAGCAGCCCGGCATCAGGGCTGTATTCACCCCTCCACTTT.

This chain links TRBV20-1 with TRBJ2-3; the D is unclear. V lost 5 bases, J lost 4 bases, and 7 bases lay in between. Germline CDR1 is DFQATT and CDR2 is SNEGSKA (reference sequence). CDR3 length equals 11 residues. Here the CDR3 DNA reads TGCAGTGCTGGCCCGTCAGATACGCAGTATTTT. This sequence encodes CSAGPSDTQYF.

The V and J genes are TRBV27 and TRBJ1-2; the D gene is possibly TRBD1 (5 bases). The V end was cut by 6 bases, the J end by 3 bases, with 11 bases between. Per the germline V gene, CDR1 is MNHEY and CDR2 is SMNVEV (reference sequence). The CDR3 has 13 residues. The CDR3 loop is CASSPQVDYGYTF. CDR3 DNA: TGTGCCAGCAGCCCACAGGTAGACTATGGCTACACCTTC.

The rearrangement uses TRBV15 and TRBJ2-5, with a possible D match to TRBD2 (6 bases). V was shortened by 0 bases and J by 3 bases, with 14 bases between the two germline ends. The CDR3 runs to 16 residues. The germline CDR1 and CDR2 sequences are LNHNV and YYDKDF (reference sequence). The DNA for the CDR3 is TGTGCCACCAGCAGAGATGAGGGACTCTTAAAAGAGACCCAGTACTTC. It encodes CATSRDEGLLKETQYF.

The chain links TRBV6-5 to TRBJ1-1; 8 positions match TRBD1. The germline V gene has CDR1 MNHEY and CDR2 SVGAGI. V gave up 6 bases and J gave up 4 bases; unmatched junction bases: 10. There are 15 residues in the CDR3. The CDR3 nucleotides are TGTGCCAGCAGGAACCGACAGGGGAGGGGCACTGAAGCTTTCTTT. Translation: CASRNRQGRGTEAFF.

This CDR3 reads CASSLGGGTSSYNEQFF. The CDR3 coding sequence is TGTGCCAGCAGCTTAGGGGGGGGGACGAGCTCCTACAATGAGCAGTTCTTC. The rearrangement uses TRBV7-8 and TRBJ2-1; TRBD2 matches at 7 bases. This CDR3 has 17 residues. Germline V CDR1 and CDR2: SGHVS, FQNEAQ. Trimming took 1 base from V and 0 from J; bases not matched to a gene: 6.

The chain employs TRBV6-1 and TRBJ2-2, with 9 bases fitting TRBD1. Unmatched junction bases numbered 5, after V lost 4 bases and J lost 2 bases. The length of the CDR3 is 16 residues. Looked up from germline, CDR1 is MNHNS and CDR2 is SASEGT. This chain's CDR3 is CASSAQGASNTGELFF. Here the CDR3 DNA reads TGTGCCAGCAGTGCACAGGGGGCCTCTAACACCGGGGAGCTGTTTTTT.

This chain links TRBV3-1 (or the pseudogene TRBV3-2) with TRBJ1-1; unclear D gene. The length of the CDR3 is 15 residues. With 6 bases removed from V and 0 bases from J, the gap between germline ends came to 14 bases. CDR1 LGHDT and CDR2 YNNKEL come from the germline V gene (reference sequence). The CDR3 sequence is CASSPFSVLNTEAFF. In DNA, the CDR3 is TGTGCCAGCAGTCCCTTCTCAGTTTTGAACACTGAAGCTTTCTTT.

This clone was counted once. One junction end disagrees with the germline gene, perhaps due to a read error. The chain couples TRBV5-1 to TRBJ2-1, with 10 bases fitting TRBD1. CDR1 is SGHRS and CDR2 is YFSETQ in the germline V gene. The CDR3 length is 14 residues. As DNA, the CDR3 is TGCGCCAGCAGTTTGGGACAGGGGACCCATGAGCAGTTCTTC. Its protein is CASSLGQGTHEQFF.

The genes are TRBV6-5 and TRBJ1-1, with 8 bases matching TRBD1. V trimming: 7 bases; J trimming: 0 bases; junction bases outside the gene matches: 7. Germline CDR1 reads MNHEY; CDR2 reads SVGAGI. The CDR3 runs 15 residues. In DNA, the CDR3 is TGTGCCAGCAAACAGGACAGGGTCATGAACACTGAAGCTTTCTTT. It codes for CASKQDRVMNTEAFF.